A single sample is the source of the 5 T cell receptor beta chains below, sequenced in a study of blood T cell repertoires in COVID-19. Only in-frame clones appear in the TCRdb table, and some are missing; sequencing was by immunoSEQ multiplex PCR. The sample consists of about half a million clones, approximately 83% of them appearing once. Sequencing used peripheral blood. These TCRs come from a human donor in a cohort sampled during active COVID-19.

The chain couples TRBV15 to TRBJ1-5; D is undetermined. Germline V gives CDR1 LNHNV, CDR2 YYDKDF (reference sequence). V lost 1 base to trimming and J lost 0 bases, with 10 bases between them. The CDR3 runs to 16 residues. CDR3 DNA: TGTGCCACCAGCAGAGTTCGGGATTATAGCAATCAGCCCCAGCATTTT. This codes for CATSRVRDYSNQPQHF.

This clone was seen a handful of times. This chain links TRBV19 with TRBJ2-7; the D gene is possibly TRBD1 (6 bases). Trimming pared 5 bases from V and 1 base from J, leaving 24 bases between. Germline loops: CDR1 LNHDA, CDR2 SQIVND (reference sequence). The CDR3 has 18 amino acids. The CDR3 region has the DNA TGTGCCAGTAGTCTAAAGGGGGTTAGCCCTCTGTTTTCCTACGAGCAGTACTTC. Its protein is CASSLKGVSPLFSYEQYF.

V usage is TRBV20-1 and J usage is TRBJ2-7, with D possibly being TRBD1 (6 bases). Germline V gives CDR1 DFQATT, CDR2 SNEGSKA (reference sequence). The V gene lost 3 bases and the J gene lost 2 bases, with 11 bases spanning the gap. CDR3 length: 13 residues. The CDR3 sequence: CSASTTGPYEQYF. CDR3 DNA sequence: TGCAGTGCTAGTACCACAGGGCCCTACGAGCAGTACTTC.

The chain has TRBV5-4 and TRBJ2-7; 12 nucleotides line up with TRBD2. V dropped 4 bases and J dropped 3; count of bases not matched to a gene: 5. Germline V gene lookup returns CDR1 SGHNT and CDR2 YYREEE (reference sequence). CDR3 length equals 15 residues. The CDR3 DNA reads as TGTGCCAGCAGCCCTAGCGGGAGGGCCGGCTACGAGCAGTACTTC. This gives the protein CASSPSGRAGYEQYF.

J is TRBJ1-1 and V is TRBV11-1; D is unclear. Per the germline V gene, CDR1 is SGHAT and CDR2 is FQDESV (reference sequence). This CDR3 comprises 12 residues. The germline V and J ends were trimmed by 4 bases and 6 bases, with 9 bases remaining between them. CDR3 residues: CASSSWLSEAFF. The CDR3 nucleotides are TGTGCCAGCAGCTCTTGGCTGTCTGAAGCTTTCTTT.